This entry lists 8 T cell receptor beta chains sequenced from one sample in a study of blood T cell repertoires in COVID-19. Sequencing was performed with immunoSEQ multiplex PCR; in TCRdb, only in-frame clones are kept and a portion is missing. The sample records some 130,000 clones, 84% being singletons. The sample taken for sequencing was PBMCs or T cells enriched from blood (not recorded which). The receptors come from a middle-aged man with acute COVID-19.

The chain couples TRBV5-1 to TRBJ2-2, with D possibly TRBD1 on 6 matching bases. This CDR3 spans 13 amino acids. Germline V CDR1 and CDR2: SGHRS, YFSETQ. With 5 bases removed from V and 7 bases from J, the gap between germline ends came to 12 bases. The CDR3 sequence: CASRPTGSGELFF. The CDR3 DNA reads TGCGCCAGCAGGCCAACAGGGAGCGGGGAGCTGTTTTTT.

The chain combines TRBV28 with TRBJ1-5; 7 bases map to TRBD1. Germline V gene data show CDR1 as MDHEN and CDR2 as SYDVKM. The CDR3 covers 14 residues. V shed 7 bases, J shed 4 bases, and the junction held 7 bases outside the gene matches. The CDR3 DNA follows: TGTGCCAGCACTCCCGACAGGGAGAATCAGCCCCAGCATTTT. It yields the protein CASTPDRENQPQHF.

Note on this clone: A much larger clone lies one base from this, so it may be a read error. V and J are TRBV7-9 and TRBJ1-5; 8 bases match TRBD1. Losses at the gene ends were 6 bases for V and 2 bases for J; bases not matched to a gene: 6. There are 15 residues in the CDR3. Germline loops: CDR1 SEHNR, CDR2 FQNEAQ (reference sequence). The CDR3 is CASSDGGQGNQPQHF. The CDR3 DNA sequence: TGTGCCAGCAGTGACGGGGGACAGGGCAATCAGCCCCAGCATTTT.

CDR3 region: CASSPTVLNTEAFF. In DNA, the CDR3 is TGTGCCAGCAGCCCCACAGTGTTGAACACTGAAGCTTTCTTT. The chain has TRBV2 and TRBJ1-1; D is undetermined. Per the germline V gene, CDR1 is SNHLY and CDR2 is FYNNEI. V was shortened by 6 bases and J by 0 bases, with 11 bases between the two germline ends. This CDR3 is built from 14 residues.

The CDR3 nucleotides are TGTGCCAGCAGTGACCAGGGGGCTAACTATGGCTACACCTTC. Amino acids: CASSDQGANYGYTF. V and J are TRBV2 and TRBJ1-2; 7 bases are a match to TRBD1. The germline V gene has CDR1 SNHLY and CDR2 FYNNEI. This CDR3 is 14 amino acids long. With V trimmed by 3 bases and J by 0 bases, 1 base remained unmatched.

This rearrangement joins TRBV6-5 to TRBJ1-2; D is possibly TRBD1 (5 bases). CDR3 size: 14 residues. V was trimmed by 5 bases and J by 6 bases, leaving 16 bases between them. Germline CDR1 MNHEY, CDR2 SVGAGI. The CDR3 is CASSPPRGGDGYTF. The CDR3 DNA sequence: TGTGCCAGCAGTCCCCCGAGGGGAGGGGATGGCTACACCTTC.

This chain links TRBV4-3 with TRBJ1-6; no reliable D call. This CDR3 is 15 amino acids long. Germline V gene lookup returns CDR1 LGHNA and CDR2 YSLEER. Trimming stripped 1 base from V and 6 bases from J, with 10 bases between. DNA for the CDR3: TGCGCCAGCAGCCAAGTTCTAGCAACTAATTCACCCCTCCACTTT. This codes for CASSQVLATNSPLHF.

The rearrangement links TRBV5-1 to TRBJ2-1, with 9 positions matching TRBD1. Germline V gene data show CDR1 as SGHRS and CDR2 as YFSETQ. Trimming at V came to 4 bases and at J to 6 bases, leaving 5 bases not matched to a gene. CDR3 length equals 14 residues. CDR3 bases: TGCGCCAGCAGCGGGGACAGGGTGAGCAATGAGCAGTTCTTC. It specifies CASSGDRVSNEQFF.